Reported below is one TCR beta chain. As yet, its antigen is unknown. This sample was included in a study of response to subunit inactivated influenza vaccine. TCRdb ran MiXCR on the RT-PCR reads and lists one entry per CDR3 protein. The sample includes some 500,000 distinct CDR3 sequences, approximately 15% seen only once; the top ten take less than 4%. This CDR3 is 15 amino acids long. The V end was cut by 1 base, the J end by 4 bases, with 14 bases between. From germline, CDR1 is MNHEY and CDR2 SVGEGT. Study results and caveats: Authors suggested few new T cells are recruited by each seasonal influenza vaccination.

The rearrangement joins TRBV6-2 or TRBV6-3 to TRBJ2-7; D is unclear. The specimen comprised CD4+ T cells sorted from PBMCs, sampled about 23 months after vaccination. The TCR originated in a man aged 50-75 years who received an inactivated influenza vaccine. The CDR3: CASSYWTPIGYEQYF. The CDR3 DNA sequence: TGTGCCAGCAGTTACTGGACCCCGATAGGATACGAGCAGTACTTC.